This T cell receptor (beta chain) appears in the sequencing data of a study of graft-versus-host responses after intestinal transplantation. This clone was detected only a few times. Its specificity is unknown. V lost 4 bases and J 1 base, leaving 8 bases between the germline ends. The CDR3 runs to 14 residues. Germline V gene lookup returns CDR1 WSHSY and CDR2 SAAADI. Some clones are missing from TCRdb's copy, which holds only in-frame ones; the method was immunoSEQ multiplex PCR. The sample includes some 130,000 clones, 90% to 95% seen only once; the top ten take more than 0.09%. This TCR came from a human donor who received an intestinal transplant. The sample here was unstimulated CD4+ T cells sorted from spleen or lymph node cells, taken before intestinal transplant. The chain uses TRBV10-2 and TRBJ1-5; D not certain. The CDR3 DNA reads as TGCGCCAGCAGTGTTGGGCACAGCAATCAGCCCCAGCATTTT. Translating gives CASSVGHSNQPQHF.